Here is one T cell receptor beta chain with its context. Its antigen is not known. The sample belongs to a study of blood T cells in healthy people across ages. Whole-study findings and limits: More naive CD4+ cells and higher diversity were found in long-lived than in aged donors. Roughly linear age-related decline in beta diversity appeared, significant by age around 40.

The people who gave samples were healthy Caucasians from Russia, aged about 6 to 100. Researchers isolated at least 6.5 million PBMCs per sample. For the second PCR, which ran for about 6 to 11 cycles, a sample-barcoded 5' primer and a J-beta primer mix were used. Each CDR3 protein gets one entry after TCRdb re-called the 5' RACE reads with MiXCR. The data contain 650,000 to 900,000 distinct CDR3 sequences, 60% to 80% of them seen just once; the ten biggest clones take up about 30%. Sequenced input: blood. The sequence derives from a young man in good health.

CDR3 region: CASSPRQEQYF. Here the CDR3 DNA reads TGTGCCAGCTCACCACGGCAAGAGCAGTACTTC. The chain joins TRBV18 to TRBJ2-7; no clear D gene. The CDR3 is 11 amino acids. CDR1 and CDR2 from the germline V gene are KGHSH and LQKENI. The V end was cut by 1 base, the J end by 7 bases, with 5 bases between.